What follows are 20 T cell receptor beta chains derived from one specimen sequenced in a study of cytomegalovirus exposure and HLA in healthy donors. In the PCR, 60 Vbeta and 13 Jbeta primers were used. Assay: immunoSEQ multiplex PCR; the TCRdb copy retains only in-frame clones and omits some. The profile shows some 65,000 clones, around four fifths of them singletons. Specimen: PBMCs. These receptors all stem from a girl aged 5 to 17 in good health and CMV-seropositive.

The chain combines TRBV30 with TRBJ2-2; D not certain. CDR3 length: 12 amino acids. Trimming took off 1 base at V and 7 bases at J, with 7 bases between the two ends. Germline V gives CDR1 GTSNPN, CDR2 SVGIG (reference sequence). The CDR3 protein is CAWSDYSGELFF. The CDR3 region has the DNA TGTGCCTGGAGTGACTATAGCGGGGAGCTGTTTTTT.

The chain recombines TRBV7-8 with TRBJ1-5; no reliable D call. Germline V lookup: CDR1 SGHVS, CDR2 FQNEAQ. The length of the CDR3 is 15 residues. V shed 4 bases and J shed 2 bases, with 12 bases lying between them. CDR3 sequence: CASSSSGIGNQPQHF. DNA for the CDR3: TGTGCCAGCAGCTCCTCGGGGATCGGCAATCAGCCCCAGCATTTT.

This chain uses TRBV5-6 with TRBJ2-7, with a tentative D call TRBD1 (5 bases). This CDR3 is built from 15 residues. Trimming removed 4 bases from V and 7 bases from J, with 21 bases in between. CDR1 and CDR2 (germline): SGHDT, YYEEEE. The chain's CDR3 is CASSGHWASLREQYF. CDR3 sequence (DNA): TGTGCCAGCAGCGGACACTGGGCGTCTCTTCGTGAGCAGTACTTC.

This clone was seen once. V gene TRBV4-1 combines with J gene TRBJ2-3; 9 positions match TRBD2. V lost 0 bases to trimming and J lost 0 bases; unmatched junction nucleotides: 10. This CDR3 is 19 amino acids long. Germline V gene data show CDR1 as MGHRA and CDR2 as YSYEKL. CDR3 residues: CASSQDAVAGVTSTDTQYF. CDR3 DNA: TGCGCCAGCAGCCAAGATGCGGTAGCGGGGGTTACTAGCACAGATACGCAGTATTTT.

The CDR3 reads CASSLEPGLGGSNEQFF. The DNA of the CDR3 is TGTGCCAGCAGCTTAGAGCCGGGACTAGGTGGATCCAATGAGCAGTTCTTC. The genes are TRBV7-6 and TRBJ2-1; 8 bases are a match to TRBD2. V lost 1 base to trimming and J lost 6 bases; unmatched junction nucleotides: 11. The length of the CDR3 is 17 residues. CDR1 and CDR2 from the germline V gene are SGHVS and FNYEAQ.

The genes are TRBV11-1 and TRBJ1-1; TRBD1 is a possible D gene (5 bases). This CDR3 spans 16 amino acids. Germline CDR1 reads SGHAT; CDR2 reads FQDESV (reference sequence). Trimming shortened V by 1 base and J by 1 base, and 13 bases separated the two germline ends. CDR3 in amino acids: CASSLGGQGSNTEAFF. CDR3 nucleotides: TGTGCCAGCAGCTTAGGGGGCCAGGGATCGAACACTGAAGCTTTCTTT.

This clone showed up just a few times. This sequence joins TRBV7-9 and TRBJ2-1; 7 positions match TRBD2. The CDR3 runs to 15 residues. J was trimmed by 9 bases and V by 5 bases; bases with no gene match: 13. Germline CDR1 and CDR2: SEHNR and FQNEAQ (reference sequence). CDR3 coding DNA: TGTGCCAGCAGCCCAACGGCTAGCGGACCAATTGAGCAGTTCTTC. Its translation is CASSPTASGPIEQFF.

The chain joins TRBV5-6 to TRBJ1-3; D ambiguous. This CDR3 spans 13 amino acids. The germline V and J ends were trimmed by 3 bases and 7 bases, with 11 bases remaining between them. CDR1 is SGHDT, CDR2 YYEEEE, per germline. As DNA, the CDR3 is TGTGCCAGCAGCTACCCAACCCGGAACACCATATATTTT. It specifies CASSYPTRNTIYF.

The chain employs TRBV27 and TRBJ2-7; D may be TRBD1 (5 bases). This CDR3 comprises 13 residues. CDR1 and CDR2 from the germline V gene are MNHEY and SMNVEV (reference sequence). The V and J ends lost 6 bases and 0 bases respectively, with 9 bases between them. The CDR3 DNA sequence: TGTGCCAGCAGCAGCAGGGACTCCTACGAGCAGTACTTC. Its translation: CASSSRDSYEQYF.

Turning to this clone: The germline gene is not matched at one end of the junction; a read error may be the cause. The chain carries TRBV4-1 and TRBJ1-5; the match to TRBD1 covers 7 bases. The CDR3 contains 17 residues. Germline values: CDR1 MGHRA, CDR2 YSYEKL. For the CDR3, the DNA is TGCGCCAGCAGCCAAGAATACAGGGGCGGCCGGAATCGGCCCCAGCATTTT. This gives the protein CASSQEYRGGRNRPQHF.

J is TRBJ1-2 and V is TRBV9; D remains ambiguous. V lost 0 bases and J lost 0, with 9 bases in between. This CDR3 is built from 15 residues. Per germline, CDR1 SGDLS and CDR2 YYNGEE. This CDR3 reads CASSVGGYPNYGYTF. DNA of the CDR3: TGTGCCAGCAGCGTAGGAGGGTACCCTAACTATGGCTACACCTTC.

The CDR3 loop is CASSVTGRISGANVLTF. The DNA for the CDR3 is TGTGCCAGCAGCGTAACAGGGCGGATCTCTGGGGCCAACGTCCTGACTTTC. The chain couples TRBV9 to TRBJ2-6; tentative D call: TRBD1 (6 bases). The CDR3 length is 17 residues. Germline V gene sequence: CDR1 SGDLS, CDR2 YYNGEE. V shed 1 base and J shed 0 bases, with 11 bases lying between them.

The rearrangement links TRBV5-1 to TRBJ1-5; D gene ambiguous. Trimming took 1 base from V and 7 from J, leaving 12 bases between them. Germline V CDR1 and CDR2: SGHRS, YFSETQ. This CDR3 spans 14 amino acids. The CDR3 sequence is CASSLSGSSQPQHF. The CDR3 DNA reads as TGCGCCAGCAGCTTGTCGGGAAGTTCGCAGCCCCAGCATTTT.

There are a few counts of this clone. The chain links TRBV14 to TRBJ1-1; no clear D. CDR1 is SGHDN and CDR2 is FVKESK in the germline V gene. The CDR3 sequence is 14 residues long. V was cut by 1 base and J by 0 bases, with 6 bases left in between. DNA for the CDR3: TGTGCCAGCAGCCAAGTCCTTCTGAACACTGAAGCTTTCTTT. Translation: CASSQVLLNTEAFF.

The chain couples TRBV28 to TRBJ2-7; D may be TRBD1 (6 bases). CDR1 and CDR2 from the germline V gene are MDHEN and SYDVKM. The CDR3 has 15 residues. Trimming removed 3 bases at V and 3 bases at J, with 15 bases between. Written as DNA, the CDR3 is TGTGCCAGCAGTTTTTTACAGGGTATGGGCTACGAGCAGTACTTC. Protein: CASSFLQGMGYEQYF.

The chain joins TRBV4-1 to TRBJ2-7; 8 bases are shared with TRBD1. Trimming at V came to 0 bases and at J to 6 bases, leaving 10 bases not matched to a gene. The CDR3 has 16 amino acids. Germline V CDR1 and CDR2: MGHRA, YSYEKL. The CDR3 coding sequence is TGCGCCAGCAGCCAAGATTCGACAGGGGAATACGGCGAGCAGTACTTC. This gives the protein CASSQDSTGEYGEQYF.

This clone was seen only once. This chain links TRBV30 with TRBJ1-2, with a tentative D call TRBD1 (5 bases). V was shortened by 1 base and J by 8 bases, with 11 bases between the two germline ends. Germline values: CDR1 GTSNPN, CDR2 SVGIG (reference sequence). This CDR3 spans 12 amino acids. Written as DNA, the CDR3 is TGTGCCTGGAGTGCAGGGAAGGTCGGCTACACCTTC. It translates to CAWSAGKVGYTF.

CDR3 sequence (DNA): TGTGCCAGCAGTTCCCTGGGACAGGGGACGACTGAAGCTTTCTTT. It codes for CASSSLGQGTTEAFF. The gene calls are TRBV27 and TRBJ1-1; TRBD1 agrees at 10 bases. The CDR3 contains 15 residues. Trimming removed 4 bases from V and 5 bases from J; junction bases left unmatched: 7. Germline V gene data show CDR1 as MNHEY and CDR2 as SMNVEV (reference sequence).

The chain is built from TRBV30 and TRBJ2-5; no reliable D call. Germline CDR1 and CDR2: GTSNPN and SVGIG (reference sequence). CDR3 length equals 12 residues. Trimming removed 4 bases from V and 4 bases from J, with 10 bases in between. DNA for the CDR3: TGTGCCTGGATGCCGGGTCGAGAGACCCAGTACTTC. Protein: CAWMPGRETQYF.

The gene calls are TRBV5-1 and TRBJ2-6; 7 positions match TRBD1. CDR1 is SGHRS and CDR2 is YFSETQ in the germline V gene. This CDR3 has 16 amino acids. V dropped 1 base and J dropped 2; count of bases not matched to a gene: 3. DNA of the CDR3: TGCGCCAGCAGCTTGAGACAGGGAGCTGGGGCCAACGTCCTGACTTTC. Translating gives CASSLRQGAGANVLTF.